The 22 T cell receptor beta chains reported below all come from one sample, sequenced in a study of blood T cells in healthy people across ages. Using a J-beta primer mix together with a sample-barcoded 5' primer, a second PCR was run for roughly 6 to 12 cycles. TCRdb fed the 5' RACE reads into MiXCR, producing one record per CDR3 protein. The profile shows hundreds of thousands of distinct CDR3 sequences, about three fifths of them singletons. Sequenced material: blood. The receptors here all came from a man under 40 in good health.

The CDR3 loop is CASSTSEGDEQFF. CDR3 in DNA: TGTGCCAGCAGCACCTCCGAGGGAGATGAGCAGTTCTTC. This chain uses TRBV7-9 with TRBJ2-1; the D gene is possibly TRBD2 (5 bases). The V gene's germline CDR1 is SEHNR and CDR2 FQNEAQ (reference sequence). The CDR3 totals 13 residues. V dropped 5 bases and J dropped 8 bases, with 13 bases sitting between them.

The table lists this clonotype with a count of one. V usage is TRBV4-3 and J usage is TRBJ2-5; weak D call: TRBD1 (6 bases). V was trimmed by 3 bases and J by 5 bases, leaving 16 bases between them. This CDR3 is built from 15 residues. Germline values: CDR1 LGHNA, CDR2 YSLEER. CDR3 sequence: CASSQDPGVGETQYF. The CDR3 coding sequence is TGCGCCAGCAGCCAGGATCCAGGGGTAGGGGAGACCCAGTACTTC.

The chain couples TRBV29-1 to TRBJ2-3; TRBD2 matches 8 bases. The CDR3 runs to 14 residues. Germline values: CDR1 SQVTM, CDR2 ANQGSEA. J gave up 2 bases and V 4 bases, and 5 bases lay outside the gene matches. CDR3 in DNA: TGCAGCGTTGTAAGGACTAGCTTCACAGATACGCAGTATTTT. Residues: CSVVRTSFTDTQYF.

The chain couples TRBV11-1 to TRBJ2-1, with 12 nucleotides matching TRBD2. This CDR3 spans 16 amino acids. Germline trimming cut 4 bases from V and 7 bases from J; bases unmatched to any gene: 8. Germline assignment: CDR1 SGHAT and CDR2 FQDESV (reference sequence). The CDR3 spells CASSSAWTSGNNEQFF. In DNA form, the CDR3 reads TGTGCCAGCAGCTCCGCTTGGACTAGCGGGAATAATGAGCAGTTCTTC.

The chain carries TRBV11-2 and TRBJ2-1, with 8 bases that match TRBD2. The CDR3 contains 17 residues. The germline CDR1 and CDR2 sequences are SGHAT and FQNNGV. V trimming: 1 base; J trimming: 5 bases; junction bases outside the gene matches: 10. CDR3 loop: CASSLARRSGGHNEQFF. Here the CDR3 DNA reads TGTGCCAGCAGCTTAGCCAGGAGGAGCGGGGGCCACAATGAGCAGTTCTTC.

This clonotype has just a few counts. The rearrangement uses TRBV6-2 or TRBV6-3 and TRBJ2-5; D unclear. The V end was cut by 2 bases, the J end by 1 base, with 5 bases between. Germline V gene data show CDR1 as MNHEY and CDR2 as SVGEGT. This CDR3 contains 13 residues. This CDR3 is CASSYKVQETQYF. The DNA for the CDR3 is TGTGCCAGCAGTTACAAAGTCCAAGAGACCCAGTACTTC.

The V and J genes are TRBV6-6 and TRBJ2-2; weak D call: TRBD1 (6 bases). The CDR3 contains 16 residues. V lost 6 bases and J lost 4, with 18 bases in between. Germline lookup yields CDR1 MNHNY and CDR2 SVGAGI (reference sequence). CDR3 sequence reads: CASSPPGQGFTGELFF. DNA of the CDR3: TGTGCCAGCAGCCCCCCGGGGCAGGGGTTCACCGGGGAGCTGTTTTTT.

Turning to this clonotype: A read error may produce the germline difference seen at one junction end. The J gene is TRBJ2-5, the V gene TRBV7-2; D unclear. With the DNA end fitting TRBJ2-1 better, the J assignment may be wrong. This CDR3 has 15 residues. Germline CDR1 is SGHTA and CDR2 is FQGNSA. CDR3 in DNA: TGTGCCTGCAGCTTGGGGTCGAGCCCCCAAGAGACCCAGTTCTTC. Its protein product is CACSLGSSPQETQFF.

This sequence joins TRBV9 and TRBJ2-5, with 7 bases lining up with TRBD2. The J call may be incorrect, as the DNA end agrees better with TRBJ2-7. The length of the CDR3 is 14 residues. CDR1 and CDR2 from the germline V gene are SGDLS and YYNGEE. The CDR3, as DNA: TGTGCCAGCAGCGTACTGGCGGGAGAGTCCGAGCAGTACTTC. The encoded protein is CASSVLAGESEQYF.

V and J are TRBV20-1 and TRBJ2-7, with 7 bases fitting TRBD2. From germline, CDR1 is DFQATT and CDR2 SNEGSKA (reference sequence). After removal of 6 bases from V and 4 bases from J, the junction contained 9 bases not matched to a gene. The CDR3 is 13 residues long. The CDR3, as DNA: TGCAGTGCCGCCTCGACTAGCTATTACGAGCAGTACTTC. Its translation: CSAASTSYYEQYF.

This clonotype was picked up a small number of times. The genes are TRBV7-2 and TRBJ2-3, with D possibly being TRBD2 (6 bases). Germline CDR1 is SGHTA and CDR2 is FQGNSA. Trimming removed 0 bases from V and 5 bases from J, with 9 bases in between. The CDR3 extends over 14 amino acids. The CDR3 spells CASSLAGTVDTQYF. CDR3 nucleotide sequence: TGTGCCAGCAGCTTAGCAGGGACTGTAGATACGCAGTATTTT.

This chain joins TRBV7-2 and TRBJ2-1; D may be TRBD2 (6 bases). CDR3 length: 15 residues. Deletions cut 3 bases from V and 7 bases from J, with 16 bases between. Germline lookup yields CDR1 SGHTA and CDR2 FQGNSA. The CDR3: CASSFGGKKGNEQFF. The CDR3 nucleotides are TGTGCCAGCAGCTTTGGAGGGAAGAAAGGAAATGAGCAGTTCTTC.

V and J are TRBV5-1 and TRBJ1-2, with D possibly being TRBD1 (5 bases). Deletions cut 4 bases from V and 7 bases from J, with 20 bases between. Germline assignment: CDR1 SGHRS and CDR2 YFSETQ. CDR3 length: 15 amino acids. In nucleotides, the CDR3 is TGCGCCAGCAGCCCACTTGCGGGCAGGGTGGGTGGCTACACCTTC. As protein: CASSPLAGRVGGYTF.

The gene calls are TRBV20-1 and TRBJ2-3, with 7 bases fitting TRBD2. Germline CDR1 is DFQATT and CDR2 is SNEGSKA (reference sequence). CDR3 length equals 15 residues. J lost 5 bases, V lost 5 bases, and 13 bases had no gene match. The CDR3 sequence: CSARIQRLAGDTQYF. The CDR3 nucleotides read TGCAGTGCTCGCATACAGAGACTAGCTGGAGATACGCAGTATTTT.

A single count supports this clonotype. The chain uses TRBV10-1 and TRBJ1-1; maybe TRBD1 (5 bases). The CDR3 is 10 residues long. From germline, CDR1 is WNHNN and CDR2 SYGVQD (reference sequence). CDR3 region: CAQNGAEAFF. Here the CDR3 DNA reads TGCGCTCAAAACGGGGCCGAAGCTTTCTTT.

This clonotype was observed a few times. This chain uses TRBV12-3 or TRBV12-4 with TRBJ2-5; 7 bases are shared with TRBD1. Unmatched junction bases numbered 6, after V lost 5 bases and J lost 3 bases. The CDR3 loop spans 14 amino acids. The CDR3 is CASSVTGVEETQYF. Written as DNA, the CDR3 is TGTGCCAGCAGTGTCACAGGGGTTGAAGAGACCCAGTACTTC.

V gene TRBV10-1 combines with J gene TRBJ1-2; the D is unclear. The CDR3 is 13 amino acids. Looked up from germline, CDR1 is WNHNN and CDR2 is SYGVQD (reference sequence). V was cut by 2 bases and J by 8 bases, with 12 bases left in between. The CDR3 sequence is CASSEVHGGGYTF. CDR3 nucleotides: TGCGCCAGCAGTGAGGTTCACGGCGGCGGCTACACCTTC.

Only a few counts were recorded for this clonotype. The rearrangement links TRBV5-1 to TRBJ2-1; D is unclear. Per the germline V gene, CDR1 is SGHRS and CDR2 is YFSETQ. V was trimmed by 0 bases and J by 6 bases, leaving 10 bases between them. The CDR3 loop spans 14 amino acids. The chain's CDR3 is CASSLVPGGNEQFF. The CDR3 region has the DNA TGCGCCAGCAGCTTGGTGCCCGGCGGCAATGAGCAGTTCTTC.

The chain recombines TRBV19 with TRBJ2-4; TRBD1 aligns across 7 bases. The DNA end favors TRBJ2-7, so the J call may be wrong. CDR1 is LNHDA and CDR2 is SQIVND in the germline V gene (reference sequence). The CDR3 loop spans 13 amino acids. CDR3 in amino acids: CASSKQGNDEQYF. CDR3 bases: TGTGCCAGTAGTAAACAGGGGAACGACGAGCAGTACTTC.

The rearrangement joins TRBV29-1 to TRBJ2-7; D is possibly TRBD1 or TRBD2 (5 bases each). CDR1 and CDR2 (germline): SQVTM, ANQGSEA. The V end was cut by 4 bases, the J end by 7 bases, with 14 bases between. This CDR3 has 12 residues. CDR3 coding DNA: TGCAGCGTTGGTGGGTCGAGGGGAGAGCAGTACTTC. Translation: CSVGGSRGEQYF.

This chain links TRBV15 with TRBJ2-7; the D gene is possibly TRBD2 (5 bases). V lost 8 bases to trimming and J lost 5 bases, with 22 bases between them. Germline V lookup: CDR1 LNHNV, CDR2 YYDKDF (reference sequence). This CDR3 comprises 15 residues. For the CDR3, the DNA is TGTGCCACCGGGGAACGTGAGGGCAGGTCCCACGAGCAGTACTTC. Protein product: CATGEREGRSHEQYF. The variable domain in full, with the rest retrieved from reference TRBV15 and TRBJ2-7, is DAMVIQNPRYQVTQFGKPVTLSCSQTLNHNVMYWYQQKSSQAPKLLFHYYDKDFNNEADTPDNFQSRRPNTSFCFLDIRSPGLGDTAMYLCATGEREGRSHEQYFGPGTRLTVT.

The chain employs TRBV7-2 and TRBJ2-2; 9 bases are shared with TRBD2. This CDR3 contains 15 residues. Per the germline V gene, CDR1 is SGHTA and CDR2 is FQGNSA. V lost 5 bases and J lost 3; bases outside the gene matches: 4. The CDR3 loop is CASSLGLAYTGELFF. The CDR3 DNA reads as TGTGCCAGCAGCCTGGGACTAGCTTACACCGGGGAGCTGTTTTTT.